This TCR beta chain is drawn from a study of cytomegalovirus exposure and HLA in healthy donors. The wider study: The 120 validation repertoires and the approximately 690 first-cohort repertoires shared a platform, a later analysis reported.

Points on this clone: What it binds is not known.

Separation from the roughly 700-subject first cohort characterized the approximately 120-subject validation cohort, to which the donors belonged. The V end was cut by 2 bases, the J end by 0 bases, with 14 bases between. This CDR3 comprises 17 residues. CDR1 SGHTA and CDR2 FQGNSA come from the germline V gene. Sequencing was performed with immunoSEQ multiplex PCR; in TCRdb, only in-frame clones are kept and a portion is missing. The sample records approximately 280,000 clones, over 75% being singletons. Findings of the study overall: The listing of 150 to 200 TCR beta chains classed them as cytomegalovirus-associated.

The chain links TRBV7-2 to TRBJ2-1; D may be TRBD1 (5 bases). The receptor's source is a woman younger than 35 in good health and CMV-seronegative. Sequenced: PBMCs. CDR3 protein: CASSLFSRQSSYNEQFF. The DNA for the CDR3 is TGTGCCAGCAGCTTATTTAGTAGACAGAGCTCCTACAATGAGCAGTTCTTC. The full variable domain, with the rest looked up from reference TRBV7-2 and TRBJ2-1, is GAGVSQSPSNKVTEKGKDVELRCDPISGHTALYWYRQSLGQGLEFLIYFQGNSAPDKSGLPSDRFSAERTGGSVSTLTIQRTQQEDSAVYLCASSLFSRQSSYNEQFFGPGTRLTVL.